The next 24 T cell receptor beta chains were all read from a single sample in a study of CD8+ T cells in alopecia areata. Extraction of RNA preceded its reverse transcription into cDNA, which served as the sequencing template. Here immunoSEQ multiplex PCR was the method, and the copy in TCRdb shows in-frame clones only, minus some. The table includes around 120,000 clones, about two fifths detected once. Specimen: CD4+ T cells sorted from blood. All receptors come from a human donor with alopecia areata.

The rearrangement links TRBV7-2 to TRBJ1-2; TRBD1 is a possible D gene (6 bases). Germline CDR1 is SGHTA and CDR2 is FQGNSA. V gave up 5 bases and J gave up 4 bases, with 14 bases separating them. The CDR3 spans 14 residues. This CDR3 is CASSPMDSFYGYTF. The DNA of the CDR3 is TGTGCCAGCAGCCCAATGGACAGTTTCTATGGCTACACCTTC.

The chain recombines TRBV29-1 with TRBJ2-3; 7 positions match TRBD1. Germline assignment: CDR1 SQVTM and CDR2 ANQGSEA. The V segment lost 4 bases and the J segment 2 bases; nucleotides outside the gene matches: 9. CDR3 length: 15 residues. The CDR3 bases are TGCAGCGTTGGGAACAGGGGTAGTGTCACAGATACGCAGTATTTT. This translates into CSVGNRGSVTDTQYF.

The rearrangement joins TRBV4-1 to TRBJ1-6, with D possibly TRBD1 on 5 matching bases. Germline CDR1 and CDR2: MGHRA and YSYEKL. The CDR3 has 17 amino acids. Trimming removed 0 bases at V and 2 bases at J, with 11 bases between. The CDR3 coding sequence is TGCGCCAGCAGCCAAGAGACAGTCTCTGCCTATAATTCACCCCTCCACTTT. It specifies CASSQETVSAYNSPLHF.

This clone was picked up a small number of times. The chain combines TRBV7-9 with TRBJ2-7, with a tentative D call TRBD2 (5 bases). Germline-derived CDR1 and CDR2 are SEHNR and FQNEAQ (reference sequence). The CDR3 consists of 17 residues. Between the trimmed V and J ends, which lost 0 bases and 5 bases, there was a span of 20 bases. DNA of the CDR3: TGTGCCAGCAGCTTAGCGCCTATCCGGGAAAAGGTCCACGAGCAGTACTTC. Translation: CASSLAPIREKVHEQYF. Full variable domain (rest looked up from reference TRBV7-9 and TRBJ2-7): DTGVSQNPRHKITKRGQNVTFRCDPISEHNRLYWYRQTLGQGPEFLTYFQNEAQLEKSRLLSDRFSAERPKGSFSTLEIQRTEQGDSAMYLCASSLAPIREKVHEQYFGPGTRLTVT.

The chain employs TRBV30 and TRBJ2-1, with TRBD2 matching 10 bases. Looked up from germline, CDR1 is GTSNPN and CDR2 is SVGIG (reference sequence). J lost 5 bases, V lost 0 bases, and 4 bases had no gene match. The CDR3 is 15 amino acids. Written as DNA, the CDR3 is TGTGCCTGGAGTGTACTAGCGGGACTCAACAATGAGCAGTTCTTC. Protein product: CAWSVLAGLNNEQFF.

CDR3 loop: CSAIRENIQYF. The CDR3, as DNA: TGCAGTGCTATCAGGGAAAACATTCAGTACTTC. The chain combines TRBV20-1 with TRBJ2-4; the D gene is possibly TRBD1 (5 bases). Between the trimmed V and J ends, which lost 4 bases and 5 bases, there was a span of 6 bases. The germline V gene encodes CDR1 DFQATT and CDR2 SNEGSKA (reference sequence). The CDR3 length is 11 residues.

The rearrangement uses TRBV6-6 and TRBJ2-7, with TRBD2 identical over 10 bases. The CDR3 loop spans 14 amino acids. The junction had 9 bases not matched to a gene; V was cut back by 8 bases and J by 5 bases. Germline loops: CDR1 MNHNY, CDR2 SVGAGI (reference sequence). The chain's CDR3 is CASGEREGYDEQYF. The CDR3 nucleotides read TGTGCCAGCGGCGAGCGGGAGGGTTATGACGAGCAGTACTTC.

In its sample, this clone was seen a few times. The chain couples TRBV4-1 to TRBJ2-1; perhaps TRBD2 as D (7 bases). The germline V and J ends were trimmed by 7 bases and 10 bases, with 23 bases remaining between them. The CDR3 contains 15 residues. The germline V gene encodes CDR1 MGHRA and CDR2 YSYEKL. The CDR3 is CASKQGLRQSGEQFF. In nucleotides, the CDR3 is TGCGCCAGCAAACAGGGACTACGTCAATCGGGGGAGCAGTTCTTC.

This clone has only one observation. The rearrangement joins TRBV30 to TRBJ1-2; 7 bases are a match to TRBD1. The CDR3 covers 11 residues. Germline V gene data show CDR1 as GTSNPN and CDR2 as SVGIG (reference sequence). The CDR3 is CAADRVRGYTF. The CDR3 DNA reads TGTGCTGCCGACAGGGTGCGAGGCTACACCTTC.

The chain combines TRBV30 with TRBJ2-1; TRBD1 might be the D (6 bases). The CDR3 length is 13 residues. V lost 1 base, J lost 7 bases, and 11 bases lay in between. Per the germline V gene, CDR1 is GTSNPN and CDR2 is SVGIG (reference sequence). CDR3 DNA: TGTGCCTGGAGTGCTTTCAGGGGAAATGAGCAGTTCTTC. Translated, it gives CAWSAFRGNEQFF.

The chain carries TRBV4-1 and TRBJ2-2, with 10 bases aligning to TRBD1. V dropped 0 bases and J dropped 7; count of bases not matched to a gene: 11. The CDR3 totals 18 residues. Germline V gene sequence: CDR1 MGHRA, CDR2 YSYEKL. The DNA for the CDR3 is TGCGCCAGCAGCCAAGATACTGACAGGGGGCTGAGGATCGGGGAGCTGTTTTTT. It encodes CASSQDTDRGLRIGELFF.

V usage is TRBV29-1 and J usage is TRBJ2-5, with D perhaps matching TRBD1 (6 bases). This CDR3 comprises 14 residues. Germline V CDR1 and CDR2: SQVTM, ANQGSEA. Trimming pared 6 bases from V and 5 bases from J, leaving 19 bases between. The chain's CDR3 is CSVGDTWNRETQYF. CDR3 DNA: TGCAGCGTGGGGGACACCTGGAATCGGGAGACCCAGTACTTC.

There are a few counts of this clone. The chain joins TRBV11-1 to TRBJ2-1; 14 nucleotides align to TRBD2. With V trimmed by 1 base and J by 9 bases, 5 bases remained unmatched. The V gene's germline CDR1 is SGHAT and CDR2 FQDESV (reference sequence). The CDR3 length is 16 residues. CDR3 residues: CASSLGLAGGPPEQFF. In DNA, the CDR3 is TGTGCCAGCAGCTTAGGACTAGCGGGAGGGCCACCTGAGCAGTTCTTC.

The chain links TRBV5-1 to TRBJ2-7; D remains ambiguous. The CDR3 is 11 amino acids. Germline V gene lookup returns CDR1 SGHRS and CDR2 YFSETQ. V gave up 2 bases and J gave up 5 bases, with 5 bases separating them. The CDR3 nucleotides read TGCGCCAGCAGCTTAAGCAACGAGCAGTACTTC. Amino acids: CASSLSNEQYF.

For the CDR3, the DNA is TGTGCCACCAGGGACTCGACCTACGAGCAGTACTTC. Protein: CATRDSTYEQYF. V usage is TRBV10-3 and J usage is TRBJ2-7; maybe TRBD2 (6 bases). V lost 10 bases and J lost 2, with 12 bases in between. Looked up from germline, CDR1 is ENHRY and CDR2 is SYGVKD. The CDR3 is 12 residues long.

The CDR3 spells CSVEDPGTGVQETQYF. As DNA, the CDR3 is TGCAGCGTTGAAGATCCCGGGACAGGGGTTCAAGAGACCCAGTACTTC. The V and J genes are TRBV29-1 and TRBJ2-5, with TRBD1 matching over 10 bases. This CDR3 is 16 amino acids long. CDR1 is SQVTM, CDR2 ANQGSEA, per germline. J gave up 2 bases and V 0 bases, and 6 bases lay outside the gene matches.

V gene TRBV29-1 combines with J gene TRBJ2-5; D is possibly TRBD2 (7 bases). V lost 6 bases and J lost 0, with 11 bases in between. This CDR3 region has 13 residues. The germline CDR1 and CDR2 sequences are SQVTM and ANQGSEA. CDR3: CSVGGDNQETQYF. CDR3 coding DNA: TGCAGCGTGGGGGGGGACAACCAAGAGACCCAGTACTTC.

The V gene is TRBV7-2, the J gene TRBJ2-7, with D uncertain. Germline lookup yields CDR1 SGHTA and CDR2 FQGNSA. V lost 2 bases, J lost 4 bases, and 9 bases lay in between. This CDR3 contains 13 residues. As DNA, the CDR3 is TGTGCCAGCAGCTTATATCAGGTTTACGAGCAGTACTTC. It codes for CASSLYQVYEQYF.

The chain is built from TRBV28 and TRBJ2-7; no reliable D call. CDR1 MDHEN and CDR2 SYDVKM come from the germline V gene. The CDR3 has 14 residues. The ends were cut back, 3 bases at V and 0 bases at J, with 9 bases in the middle. CDR3 residues: CASSLGVISYEQYF. The CDR3, as DNA: TGTGCCAGCAGTTTGGGTGTGATCTCCTACGAGCAGTACTTC.

As for this clone: Other DNA sequences in this specimen translate into the identical CDR3. The chain carries TRBV29-1 and TRBJ1-1, with unresolved D. Per germline, CDR1 SQVTM and CDR2 ANQGSEA. This CDR3 has 10 residues. V was clipped by 7 bases and J by 3 bases, with 6 bases between them. CDR3 bases: TGCAGCGCCGGGGACACTGAAGCTTTCTTT. Amino acids: CSAGDTEAFF.

This clone was found a few times. This sequence joins TRBV4-3 and TRBJ2-7; D is undetermined. Germline-derived CDR1 and CDR2 are LGHNA and YSLEER. The V end was cut by 4 bases, the J end by 5 bases, with 15 bases between. The length of the CDR3 is 14 residues. The CDR3: CASSPRTPADEQYF. The DNA of the CDR3 is TGCGCCAGCAGCCCCCGGACCCCGGCCGACGAGCAGTACTTC.

The V gene is TRBV30, the J gene TRBJ1-1; D is uncertain. The V and J ends lost 2 bases and 11 bases respectively, with 15 bases between them. The germline V gene encodes CDR1 GTSNPN and CDR2 SVGIG (reference sequence). The CDR3 loop spans 12 amino acids. The CDR3 reads CAWSRKETIAFF. The CDR3 nucleotides are TGTGCCTGGAGTCGCAAAGAAACGATCGCTTTCTTT. The full variable domain, rest sourced from reference TRBV30 and TRBJ1-1, is SQTIHQWPATLVQPVGSPLSLECTVEGTSNPNLYWYRQAAGRGLQLLFYSVGIGQISSEVPQNLSASRPQDRQFILSSKKLLLSDSGFYLCAWSRKETIAFFGQGTRLTVV.

The chain links TRBV4-1 to TRBJ2-4; D is undetermined. V lost 2 bases and J 9 bases, leaving 8 bases between the germline ends. The CDR3 spans 12 residues. Germline V gene sequence: CDR1 MGHRA, CDR2 YSYEKL. As DNA, the CDR3 is TGCGCCAGCAGCCAACCCCCGGGCATTCAGTACTTC. Translation gives CASSQPPGIQYF.

The chain combines TRBV2 with TRBJ2-7; D is tentatively TRBD1 or TRBD2 (5 bases each). Trimming shortened V by 9 bases and J by 3 bases, and 15 bases separated the two germline ends. The germline V gene has CDR1 SNHLY and CDR2 FYNNEI. This CDR3 spans 13 amino acids. For the CDR3, the DNA is TGTGCCAGTGGGACGGCCACAAGCTACGAGCAGTACTTC. Its protein product is CASGTATSYEQYF.